The clone carrying this T cell receptor beta chain was seen only a few times. Germline lookup yields CDR1 LGHNA and CDR2 YNFKEQ. V was pared by 5 bases and J by 6 bases, with 7 bases of the junction left unmatched. The CDR3 loop spans 15 amino acids. This entry is derived from a study of blood T cell repertoires in COVID-19. Study-wide context: Samples taken during acute and convalescent COVID-19 were collected in the United States, Italy and Spain. The analysed material was cDNA or gDNA that came from T cells, B-cell-depleted T cells, or PBMCs.

Under the authors' procedure: Amplification of reference gene primers provided the estimated nucleated cell counts. Only in-frame clones appear in the TCRdb table, and some are missing; sequencing was by immunoSEQ multiplex PCR. V and J calls and clone size are as listed in that table; D and trimming were resolved from the DNA. Of about 52,000 clones listed, 75% to 90% were seen once; the top ten hold 4.9%. The rearrangement joins TRBV4-2 to TRBJ2-2; the match to TRBD1 covers 9 bases. Sequencing was done on a sample of peripheral blood. The sequence derives from a man aged 60-69 years with active COVID-19. The CDR3 DNA reads TGTGCCAGCAGCGGCCGGGACAGGGAATCCGGGGAGCTGTTTTTT. This gives the protein CASSGRDRESGELFF.